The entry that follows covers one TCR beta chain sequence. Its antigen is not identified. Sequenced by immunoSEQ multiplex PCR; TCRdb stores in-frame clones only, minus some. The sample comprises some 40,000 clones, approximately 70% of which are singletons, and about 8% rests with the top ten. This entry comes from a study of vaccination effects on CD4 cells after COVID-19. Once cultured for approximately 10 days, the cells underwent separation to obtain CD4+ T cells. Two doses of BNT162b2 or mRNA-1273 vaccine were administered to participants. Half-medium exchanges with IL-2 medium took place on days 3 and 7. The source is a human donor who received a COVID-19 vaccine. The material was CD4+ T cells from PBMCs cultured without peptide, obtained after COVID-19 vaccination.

The CDR3 here is CATSKQQGPTDTQYF. CDR3 coding DNA: TGTGCCACCAGTAAGCAACAGGGACCCACAGATACGCAGTATTTT. This rearrangement joins TRBV24-1 to TRBJ2-3; D perhaps matches TRBD1 (6 bases). The germline V gene encodes CDR1 KGHDR and CDR2 SFDVKD. Deletions cut 6 bases from V and 2 bases from J, with 14 bases between. This CDR3 has 15 amino acids.